The 29 T cell receptor beta chains below come from one sample, sequenced in a study of regulatory T cells in long-lasting Graves disease. Sequencing libraries for TCR beta were prepared with iRepertoire HTBI primers and Arm-PCR of CDR3 regions. A single record per CDR3 protein comes from TCRdb applying MiXCR to the multiplex PCR reads. The table lists over 500,000 distinct CDR3 sequences, roughly 16% of them singletons. Specified time point: newly diagnosed GD, antithyroid drugs for less than 3 months. Preparation of the TCR library used RNA extracted from PBMCs. This same sample was also taken into another study, of T cells in Graves' hyperthyroidism and ophthalmopathy.

Material: peripheral blood mononuclear cells (PBMCs), obtained at new diagnosis, from a patient treated with antithyroid drugs. Receptors were obtained from a man younger than 30 with Graves disease.

At least ten counts were recorded for this clonotype. The rearrangement links TRBV20-1 to TRBJ1-5; no firm D call. CDR1 DFQATT and CDR2 SNEGSKA come from the germline V gene (reference sequence). This CDR3 has 14 residues. Trimming stripped 0 bases from V and 8 bases from J, with 14 bases between. CDR3 sequence: CSARDSVAAEPQHF. Here the CDR3 DNA reads TGCAGTGCTAGAGATTCAGTGGCGGCCGAGCCCCAGCATTTT.

This clonotype was seen ten or more times. The gene calls are TRBV2 and TRBJ2-2; perhaps D is TRBD1 or TRBD2 (5 bases each). This CDR3 is 15 amino acids long. V was pared by 7 bases and J by 7 bases, with 19 bases between. From germline, CDR1 is SNHLY and CDR2 FYNNEI. This chain's CDR3 is CASTAGTTQGGELFF. DNA for the CDR3: TGTGCCAGCACGGCCGGGACCACGCAGGGCGGGGAGCTGTTTTTT. Full variable domain (missing parts from reference TRBV2 and TRBJ2-2): EPEVTQTPSHQVTQMGQEVILRCVPISNHLYFYWYRQILGQKVEFLVSFYNNEISEKSEIFDDQFSVERPDGSNFTLKIRSTKLEDSAMYFCASTAGTTQGGELFFGEGSRLTVL.

There are a few counts of this clonotype. The chain links TRBV20-1 to TRBJ1-4; 8 nucleotides align to TRBD1. Germline trimming cut 3 bases from V and 8 bases from J; bases unmatched to any gene: 8. Germline V gene lookup returns CDR1 DFQATT and CDR2 SNEGSKA (reference sequence). CDR3 length: 14 amino acids. The CDR3 DNA sequence: TGCAGTGCTAGGCCTGGGACAGGTGGGGAAAAACTGTTTTTT. It translates to CSARPGTGGEKLFF.

This chain uses TRBV20-1 with TRBJ1-2, with TRBD1 as a possible D gene (5 bases). The CDR3 spans 14 residues. The V end lost 0 bases, the J end lost 4 bases, and 12 bases lay between the germline ends. Germline V CDR1 and CDR2: DFQATT, SNEGSKA (reference sequence). The CDR3 protein is CSARDPRVSYGYTF. CDR3 DNA sequence: TGCAGTGCTAGAGATCCCAGGGTCTCCTATGGCTACACCTTC.

This clonotype was found a few times. The chain carries TRBV7-2 and TRBJ2-3, with 7 bases identical to TRBD2. CDR1 is SGHTA, CDR2 FQGNSA, per germline. The V segment lost 5 bases and the J segment 4 bases; nucleotides outside the gene matches: 12. The CDR3 is 16 amino acids. The CDR3 nucleotides read TGTGCCAGCAGCCCCGGGGAGCGGGGTCCCGCAGATACGCAGTATTTT. Translating gives CASSPGERGPADTQYF.

This clonotype showed up many times. The J gene is TRBJ2-3, the V gene TRBV2; TRBD2 aligns across 7 bases. Germline trimming cut 1 base from V and 2 bases from J; bases unmatched to any gene: 6. The CDR3 extends over 16 amino acids. Germline CDR1 reads SNHLY; CDR2 reads FYNNEI. The CDR3: CASSEGAGATTDTQYF. DNA of the CDR3: TGTGCCAGCAGTGAAGGGGCGGGAGCTACCACAGATACGCAGTATTTT. Drawing the rest from reference TRBV2 and TRBJ2-3, the complete variable domain is EPEVTQTPSHQVTQMGQEVILRCVPISNHLYFYWYRQILGQKVEFLVSFYNNEISEKSEIFDDQFSVERPDGSNFTLKIRSTKLEDSAMYFCASSEGAGATTDTQYFGPGTRLTVL.

This clonotype was detected ten times or more. V is TRBV20-1 and J is TRBJ2-7, with a weak D call TRBD1 (6 bases). The CDR3 is made up of 13 amino acids. V was shortened by 4 bases and J by 1 base, with 11 bases between the two germline ends. Germline V lookup: CDR1 DFQATT, CDR2 SNEGSKA (reference sequence). The CDR3 sequence is CSATPDSSYEQYF. The CDR3 region has the DNA TGCAGTGCTACCCCGGACAGTTCCTACGAGCAGTACTTC.

This clonotype was seen a handful of times. The chain couples TRBV27 to TRBJ2-2; TRBD2 aligns across 10 bases. Per germline, CDR1 MNHEY and CDR2 SMNVEV (reference sequence). CDR3 size: 18 residues. J gave up 4 bases and V 2 bases, and 10 bases lay outside the gene matches. The CDR3 sequence: CASSLNLWGLAITGELFF. The CDR3 bases are TGTGCCAGCAGTTTAAACCTTTGGGGACTAGCGATCACCGGGGAGCTGTTTTTT.

This clonotype was picked up many times. In DNA, the CDR3 is TGTGCCAGCAGCCGAATACTTCGCAGGTCCTCTGGAAACACCATATATTTT. The encoded protein is CASSRILRRSSGNTIYF. This chain uses TRBV3-1 with TRBJ1-3; D remains ambiguous. Germline CDR1 reads LGHDT; CDR2 reads YNNKEL (reference sequence). The CDR3 length is 17 residues. The V gene lost 4 bases and the J gene lost 0 bases, with 16 bases spanning the gap.

This clonotype was picked up many times. The chain employs TRBV6-1 and TRBJ2-7; no firm D call. This CDR3 region has 14 residues. CDR1 is MNHNS and CDR2 is SASEGT in the germline V gene. Trimming cost V 5 bases and J 5 bases, with 16 bases left between them. CDR3 bases: TGTGCCAGCAGTCTAAGAGAAGCTTCTGACGAGCAGTACTTC. Protein sequence: CASSLREASDEQYF.

This clonotype was detected once. Being one base from a much bigger clone, this may be a read error. The J gene is TRBJ2-4, the V gene TRBV6-2 or TRBV6-3; D not resolved. Germline assignment: CDR1 MNHEY and CDR2 SVGEGT. V was pared by 5 bases and J by 1 base, with 21 bases between. This CDR3 contains 18 residues. CDR3 sequence: CASSPLYGRHVAKNIQYF. As DNA, the CDR3 is TGTGCCAGCAGTCCTCTATATGGACGGCACGTCGCCAAAAACATTCAGTACTTC.

This clonotype was seen at least ten times. This chain connects TRBV11-2 to TRBJ2-7; D possibly corresponds to TRBD1 (6 bases). Germline lookup yields CDR1 SGHAT and CDR2 FQNNGV. The V gene lost 1 base and the J gene lost 0 bases, with 10 bases spanning the gap. The CDR3 sequence is 15 residues long. The CDR3 here is CASSLGLGGSYEQYF. CDR3 coding DNA: TGTGCCAGCAGCTTAGGATTAGGGGGCTCCTACGAGCAGTACTTC.

This clonotype has more than one count but fewer than ten. V is TRBV29-1 and J is TRBJ1-2, with 8 bases that match TRBD1. V gave up 7 bases and J gave up 4 bases; unmatched junction bases: 8. Per the germline V gene, CDR1 is SQVTM and CDR2 is ANQGSEA. CDR3 length: 13 amino acids. The CDR3 loop is CSARTGRSYGYTF. As DNA, the CDR3 is TGCAGCGCGAGGACAGGGAGAAGCTATGGCTACACCTTC.

This clonotype was detected only a few times. The rearrangement uses TRBV29-1 and TRBJ1-2, with no clear D. The CDR3 spans 12 residues. Germline V gene data show CDR1 as SQVTM and CDR2 as ANQGSEA. The ends were cut back, 6 bases at V and 4 bases at J, with 12 bases in the middle. The CDR3 DNA follows: TGCAGCGTGCGGTCCCAGGTCTATGGCTACACCTTC. Translated: CSVRSQVYGYTF.

Ten or more counts support this clonotype. V and J are TRBV3-1 and TRBJ1-4; the D gene is possibly TRBD1 (6 bases). Germline V gene data show CDR1 as LGHDT and CDR2 as YNNKEL (reference sequence). The V gene lost 8 bases and the J gene lost 4 bases, with 17 bases spanning the gap. CDR3 length: 15 amino acids. CDR3 in amino acids: CASRPGQLLNEKLFF. CDR3 DNA sequence: TGTGCCAGCCGGCCTGGACAGCTACTTAATGAAAAACTGTTTTTT.

CDR3 sequence reads: CASSATQGVGTGELFF. In DNA, the CDR3 is TGTGCCAGCAGCGCGACACAGGGGGTAGGGACCGGGGAGCTGTTTTTT. J is TRBJ2-2 and V is TRBV11-2; TRBD1 aligns across 8 bases. This CDR3 contains 16 residues. The trim removed 5 bases at V and 5 bases at J, leaving 10 bases unmatched. The germline V gene encodes CDR1 SGHAT and CDR2 FQNNGV. Together with reference TRBV11-2 and TRBJ2-2, the CDR3 gives the full variable domain: EAGVAQSPRYKIIEKRQSVAFWCNPISGHATLYWYQQILGQGPKLLIQFQNNGVVDDSQLPKDRFSAERLKGVDSTLKIQPAKLEDSAVYLCASSATQGVGTGELFFGEGSRLTVL.

This clonotype came up many times. The conserved phenylalanine or tryptophan is not found at the CDR3 terminus, so this likely reflects a read error. No DNA is shown, since the ends of the CDR3 on it are uncertain; the CDR3 is the one TCRdb lists. This chain uses TRBV2 with TRBJ2-5; TRBD2 is taken as the D call from the table, unchecked against the DNA. The CDR3 spans 12 amino acids, including both terminal residues. The germline V gene has CDR1 SNHLY and CDR2 FYNNEI. The CDR3 spells CASSEPAGDLRL.

A few counts support this clonotype. The chain has TRBV7-8 and TRBJ2-2; D is uncertain. Trimming removed 5 bases from V and 7 bases from J, with 11 bases in between. From germline, CDR1 is SGHVS and CDR2 FQNEAQ. The CDR3 is made up of 13 amino acids. The CDR3 bases are TGTGCCAGCAGCCAGACGGCTGGCGGGGAGCTGTTTTTT. Protein product: CASSQTAGGELFF.

This clonotype was detected a few times. The rearrangement links TRBV10-3 to TRBJ1-6, with 10 bases aligning to TRBD1. The CDR3 loop spans 13 amino acids. V dropped 8 bases and J dropped 8; count of bases not matched to a gene: 3. CDR1 ENHRY and CDR2 SYGVKD come from the germline V gene. CDR3 amino acids: CAIRGTGDSPLHF. Written as DNA, the CDR3 is TGTGCCATCCGCGGGACAGGGGATTCACCCCTCCACTTT.

V gene TRBV5-4 combines with J gene TRBJ2-3; 11 bases fit TRBD1. Matching the DNA end better, TRBJ2-5 makes the J call doubtful. Germline V CDR1 and CDR2: SGHNT, YYREEE (reference sequence). CDR3 size: 16 residues. CDR3 sequence: CASSIAWTGGRETQYF. Here the CDR3 DNA reads TGTGCCAGCAGCATAGCCTGGACAGGGGGCAGGGAGACCCAGTACTTC.

The chain joins TRBV19 to TRBJ2-7; 8 bases line up with TRBD1. J gave up 0 bases and V 4 bases, and 5 bases lay outside the gene matches. This CDR3 has 15 amino acids. CDR1 is LNHDA, CDR2 SQIVND, per germline (reference sequence). The CDR3, as DNA: TGTGCCAGTAGTAGGGGACAGGATCTCTCCTACGAGCAGTACTTC. Its translation is CASSRGQDLSYEQYF.

This clonotype was counted at least ten times. The chain recombines TRBV7-9 with TRBJ2-1; D ambiguous. This CDR3 is built from 16 residues. V was trimmed by 7 bases and J by 0 bases, leaving 16 bases between them. CDR1 is SEHNR and CDR2 is FQNEAQ in the germline V gene (reference sequence). This chain's CDR3 is CASTPPPGSSYNEQFF. CDR3 coding DNA: TGTGCCAGCACCCCTCCCCCGGGCAGCTCCTACAATGAGCAGTTCTTC.

This chain links TRBV6-2 or TRBV6-3 with TRBJ2-2, with 10 positions matching TRBD2. V shed 2 bases and J 8 bases; nucleotides not matched to a gene: 2. Per the germline V gene, CDR1 is MNHEY and CDR2 is SVGEGT. This CDR3 contains 14 residues. The CDR3 is CASSYVLAGGELFF. CDR3 nucleotide sequence: TGTGCCAGCAGTTACGTACTAGCGGGAGGGGAGCTGTTTTTT.

In its sample, this clonotype was seen many times. This chain's CDR3 is CASSFLAGDSYNEQFF. The CDR3, as DNA: TGTGCCAGCAGTTTTCTCGCGGGAGACTCCTACAATGAGCAGTTCTTC. This rearrangement joins TRBV27 to TRBJ2-1; 7 positions match TRBD2. V was clipped by 3 bases and J by 0 bases; unmatched bases: 5. CDR3 length equals 16 residues. In germline, CDR1 is MNHEY, CDR2 SMNVEV (reference sequence).

This sequence joins TRBV4-1 and TRBJ1-1; possibly TRBD1 for D (6 bases). Germline CDR1 and CDR2: MGHRA and YSYEKL. V was shortened by 4 bases and J by 3 bases, with 15 bases between the two germline ends. The CDR3 loop spans 15 amino acids. CDR3 DNA sequence: TGCGCCAGCAGCCGCCAGGGGTTGGGGGACACTGAAGCTTTCTTT. The encoded protein is CASSRQGLGDTEAFF.

This clonotype was observed at least ten times. J is TRBJ2-7 and V is TRBV3-1; D ambiguous. V lost 5 bases to trimming and J lost 2 bases, with 10 bases between them. This CDR3 contains 13 residues. Germline values: CDR1 LGHDT, CDR2 YNNKEL (reference sequence). The CDR3 reads CASSRDLAYEQYF. DNA of the CDR3: TGTGCCAGCAGCAGAGATTTGGCCTACGAGCAGTACTTC.

This clonotype was detected only a few times. This rearrangement joins TRBV20-1 to TRBJ1-2; D gene uncertain. CDR1 and CDR2 from the germline V gene are DFQATT and SNEGSKA (reference sequence). CDR3 size: 13 residues. V was cut by 6 bases and J by 4 bases, with 15 bases left in between. For the CDR3, the DNA is TGCAGTGCCGTGACGGGTGAACCCTATGGCTACACCTTC. It yields the protein CSAVTGEPYGYTF.

This clonotype was detected many times. V and J are TRBV11-2 and TRBJ1-1; D remains unclear. CDR1 is SGHAT, CDR2 FQNNGV, per germline. V dropped 3 bases and J dropped 3 bases, with 17 bases sitting between them. This CDR3 is built from 16 residues. The CDR3 nucleotides read TGTGCCAGCAGCTTCCCCGTCACGGCTCCGGACACTGAAGCTTTCTTT. Encoded protein: CASSFPVTAPDTEAFF.

The sample holds a few counts of this clonotype. J is TRBJ1-1 and V is TRBV15, with a weak D call TRBD1 (5 bases). V lost 7 bases and J 1 base, leaving 16 bases between the germline ends. This CDR3 comprises 15 residues. CDR1 and CDR2 from the germline V gene are LNHNV and YYDKDF (reference sequence). CDR3 bases: TGTGCCACCAAGTCAGCAGGGACGGGGAACACTGAAGCTTTCTTT. Translation gives CATKSAGTGNTEAFF.